This TCR beta chain was recorded in a study of early T cells in non-severe SARS-CoV-2 infection. Each cDNA molecule carried a unique molecular identifier. MiXCR, run by TCRdb on the 5' RACE reads, gives a single entry per CDR3 protein. The data hold 29,000 or so distinct CDR3 sequences, with approximately 5.4% observed a single time. The study's findings and limits: Sequences matched to VDJdb favored anti-spike CD8 responses, while private and CD4 specificities were missed.

This clonotype showed up many times. Its specificity is not known. The sequenced sample was whole blood. This receptor was obtained from an adult who was a healthcare worker with PCR-confirmed SARS-CoV-2 infection or an uninfected control (not recorded which).

CDR3 nucleotides: TGTGCCAGCAGCCCCGATGGTAATGAAAAACTGTTTTTT. It encodes CASSPDGNEKLFF. The V call is TRBV7-9, the J call TRBJ1-4; no clear D. The CDR3 extends over 13 amino acids. Looked up from germline, CDR1 is SEHNR and CDR2 is FQNEAQ (reference sequence). Trimming removed 5 bases from V and 4 bases from J, with 8 bases in between. The full variable domain, completed using reference TRBV7-9 and TRBJ1-4, is DTGVSQNPRHKITKRGQNVTFRCDPISEHNRLYWYRQTLGQGPEFLTYFQNEAQLEKSRLLSDRFSAERPKGSFSTLEIQRTEQGDSAMYLCASSPDGNEKLFFGSGTQLSVL.